This T cell receptor beta chain comes out of a study of CD8 T cells in ankylosing spondylitis. This CDR3 has 14 residues. The V gene's germline CDR1 is MNHNS and CDR2 SASEGT. With 7 bases removed from V and 4 bases from J, the gap between germline ends came to 14 bases. TCRdb reprocessed the 5' RACE reads with MiXCR, giving one entry per CDR3 protein. Of 250,000 to 350,000 distinct CDR3 sequences listed, around 20% were seen once; the top ten hold about 4%. This sequence originates from a female donor with ankylosing spondylitis or in good health (not recorded which). The rearrangement joins TRBV6-1 to TRBJ2-1; TRBD2 might be the D (5 bases). Sequencing used blood, either unsorted or a sorted T cell fraction (not recorded which). CDR3 nucleotide sequence: TGTGCCAGCAAGTTAAGCGGAACTTACAATGAGCAGTTCTTC. Its protein is CASKLSGTYNEQFF.